The rows below give T cell receptor beta chains drawn from one sample of a study of blood T cell repertoires in COVID-19. Libraries were prepared by immunoSEQ multiplex PCR; TCRdb keeps only in-frame clonotypes and omits some of them. This table holds around 99,000 clones, more than 65% found once. The sequencing input was peripheral blood. Receptors were obtained from a woman over 75 with active or convalescent COVID-19. CDR3s include the opening cysteine and the closing phenylalanine or tryptophan. D genes are given only for firm matches. Rows give clone size only sometimes, using once, few, many, or a class for an expanded clone.

clone size: once; J gene: TRBJ2-7; D gene: TRBD2; CDR3 length: 14; V gene: TRBV20-1; CDR3 protein: CSASWVAGAYEQYF; CDR3 DNA: TGCAGTGCTAGTTGGGTAGCGGGAGCCTACGAGCAGTACTTC
clone size: .; J gene: TRBJ1-2; D gene: TRBD1; CDR3 length: 16; V gene: TRBV11-2; CDR3 protein: CASSPPTVTGWDGYTF; CDR3 DNA: TGTGCCAGCAGCCCCCCTACCGTGACAGGGTGGGATGGCTACACCTTC
clone size: .; J gene: TRBJ2-7; D gene: TRBD1; CDR3 length: 16; V gene: TRBV5-1; CDR3 protein: CASSFQPGQVSYEQYF; CDR3 DNA: TGCGCCAGCAGCTTCCAACCGGGACAGGTCTCCTACGAGCAGTACTTC
clone size: few; J gene: TRBJ2-3; D gene: TRBD1; CDR3 length: 14; V gene: TRBV6-5; CDR3 protein: CASRTQGAADTQYF; CDR3 DNA: TGTGCCAGCAGAACACAGGGGGCGGCAGATACGCAGTATTTT
clone size: .; J gene: TRBJ2-3; D gene: TRBD2; CDR3 length: 19; V gene: TRBV10-3; CDR3 protein: CAISESASSGSMSTDTQYF; CDR3 DNA: TGTGCCATCAGTGAGTCGGCGTCTAGCGGGAGTATGAGCACAGATACGCAGTATTTT
clone size: .; J gene: TRBJ1-5; D gene: .; CDR3 length: 14; V gene: TRBV20-1; CDR3 protein: CSASPFSGNQPQHF; CDR3 DNA: TGCAGTGCTAGTCCTTTTTCAGGGAATCAGCCCCAGCATTTT
clone size: .; J gene: TRBJ2-5; D gene: .; CDR3 length: 12; V gene: TRBV29-1; CDR3 protein: CSVEPGEKTQYF; CDR3 DNA: TGCAGCGTTGAGCCGGGGGAAAAGACCCAGTACTTC
clone size: few; J gene: TRBJ2-7; D gene: TRBD1; CDR3 length: 14; V gene: TRBV7-8; CDR3 protein: CASSLDRVGYEQYF; CDR3 DNA: TGTGCCAGCAGTCTGGACAGGGTAGGTTACGAGCAGTACTTC
clone size: .; J gene: TRBJ2-7; D gene: .; CDR3 length: 12; V gene: TRBV11-2; CDR3 protein: CASIGSSYEQYF; CDR3 DNA: TGTGCCAGCATAGGGAGCTCCTACGAGCAGTACTTC
clone size: .; J gene: TRBJ2-3; D gene: TRBD2; CDR3 length: 17; V gene: TRBV5-1; CDR3 protein: CASSLISSGMLTDTQYF; CDR3 DNA: TGCGCCAGCAGCTTGATTTCTAGCGGGATGCTGACAGATACGCAGTATTTT
clone size: .; J gene: TRBJ1-1; D gene: .; CDR3 length: 15; V gene: TRBV18; CDR3 protein: CASSPPKGKNTEAFF; CDR3 DNA: TGTGCCAGCTCACCACCGAAGGGGAAGAACACTGAAGCTTTCTTT
clone size: .; J gene: TRBJ2-1; D gene: TRBD2; CDR3 length: 14; V gene: TRBV6-5; CDR3 protein: CASRLAGGLYEQFF; CDR3 DNA: TGTGCCAGCAGGCTAGCGGGAGGGCTCTATGAGCAGTTCTTC
clone size: few; J gene: TRBJ1-5; D gene: TRBD1; CDR3 length: 14; V gene: TRBV7-9; CDR3 protein: CASSPTGGNQPQHF; CDR3 DNA: TGTGCCAGCAGCCCTACAGGGGGCAATCAGCCCCAGCATTTT
clone size: .; J gene: TRBJ2-3; D gene: .; CDR3 length: 15; V gene: TRBV18; CDR3 protein: CASSTLPGELDTQYF; CDR3 DNA: TGTGCCAGCTCAACACTACCCGGGGAATTAGATACGCAGTATTTT
clone size: .; J gene: TRBJ1-1; D gene: TRBD1; CDR3 length: 14; V gene: TRBV4-1; CDR3 protein: CASNQQGANTEAFF; CDR3 DNA: TGCGCCAGCAACCAACAGGGGGCGAACACTGAAGCTTTCTTT
clone size: .; J gene: TRBJ2-2; D gene: .; CDR3 length: 13; V gene: TRBV6-6; CDR3 protein: CASSYSFTGELFF; CDR3 DNA: TGTGCCAGCAGTTATAGCTTCACCGGGGAGCTGTTTTTT
clone size: .; J gene: TRBJ1-4; D gene: .; CDR3 length: 15; V gene: TRBV28; CDR3 protein: CASSPNTQVWGKLFF; CDR3 DNA: TGTGCCAGCAGTCCTAATACACAGGTTTGGGGAAAACTGTTTTTT
clone size: .; J gene: TRBJ2-1; D gene: TRBD1; CDR3 length: 14; V gene: TRBV18; CDR3 protein: CASSPGTGTGEQFF; CDR3 DNA: TGTGCCAGCTCACCGGGGACAGGGACCGGTGAGCAGTTCTTC
clone size: few; J gene: TRBJ1-6; D gene: .; CDR3 length: 17; V gene: TRBV9; CDR3 protein: CASSVAPGTNLNSPLHF; CDR3 DNA: TGTGCCAGCAGCGTGGCGCCCGGGACTAACCTTAATTCACCCCTCCACTTT
clone size: once; J gene: TRBJ1-1; D gene: .; CDR3 length: 15; V gene: TRBV28; CDR3 protein: CASSLITGRRTEAFF; CDR3 DNA: TGTGCCAGCAGTTTAATCACAGGGCGGAGGACTGAAGCTTTCTTT
clone size: .; J gene: TRBJ2-3; D gene: TRBD2; CDR3 length: 16; V gene: TRBV13; CDR3 protein: CASSLKTSGRIDTQYF; CDR3 DNA: TGTGCCAGCAGCTTAAAGACTAGCGGGAGAATAGATACGCAGTATTTT
clone size: .; J gene: TRBJ2-6; D gene: .; CDR3 length: 16; V gene: TRBV6-6; CDR3 protein: CASTDTGFSGANVLTF; CDR3 DNA: TGTGCCAGCACTGACACAGGGTTCTCTGGGGCCAACGTCCTGACTTTC
clone size: .; J gene: TRBJ2-7; D gene: TRBD1; CDR3 length: 13; V gene: TRBV18; CDR3 protein: CASSLGTAYEQYF; CDR3 DNA: TGTGCCAGCTCACTCGGGACAGCCTACGAGCAGTACTTC
clone size: once; J gene: TRBJ1-4; D gene: TRBD1; CDR3 length: 16; V gene: TRBV19; CDR3 protein: CASSPKGGTGNEKLFF; CDR3 DNA: TGTGCCAGTAGTCCCAAAGGGGGGACAGGTAATGAAAAACTGTTTTTT
clone size: .; J gene: TRBJ2-5; D gene: .; CDR3 length: 13; V gene: TRBV6-6; CDR3 protein: CASSYGEGETQYF; CDR3 DNA: TGTGCCAGCAGTTACGGTGAGGGTGAGACCCAGTACTTC
clone size: .; J gene: TRBJ2-1; D gene: TRBD2; CDR3 length: 16; V gene: TRBV24-1; CDR3 protein: CATSDQSGRRYNEQFF; CDR3 DNA: TGTGCCACCAGTGACCAGAGCGGGAGGCGGTACAATGAGCAGTTCTTC
clone size: once; J gene: TRBJ1-1; D gene: .; CDR3 length: 13; V gene: TRBV12-3/TRBV12-4; CDR3 protein: CASSPFRETEAFF; CDR3 DNA: TGTGCCAGCAGTCCCTTTCGAGAGACTGAAGCTTTCTTT
clone size: once; J gene: TRBJ2-7; D gene: TRBD2; CDR3 length: 16; V gene: TRBV9; CDR3 protein: CASSPPLASGSYEQYF; CDR3 DNA: TGTGCCAGCAGCCCCCCATTGGCTAGCGGATCCTACGAGCAGTACTTC
clone size: .; J gene: TRBJ2-1; D gene: .; CDR3 length: 15; V gene: TRBV5-1; CDR3 protein: CASSLQGYSYNEQFF; CDR3 DNA: TGCGCCAGCAGCTTACAGGGTTACTCCTACAATGAGCAGTTCTTC
clone size: .; J gene: TRBJ2-1; D gene: .; CDR3 length: 15; V gene: TRBV20-1; CDR3 protein: CSASLGASGYNEQFF; CDR3 DNA: TGCAGTGCTAGTTTGGGGGCTAGCGGCTACAATGAGCAGTTCTTC
clone size: few; J gene: TRBJ2-7; D gene: TRBD2; CDR3 length: 15; V gene: TRBV6-1; CDR3 protein: CASSELAGGSLEQYF; CDR3 DNA: TGTGCCAGCAGTGAACTAGCGGGAGGTTCCTTGGAGCAGTACTTC
clone size: .; J gene: TRBJ2-7; D gene: TRBD1; CDR3 length: 16; V gene: TRBV7-8; CDR3 protein: CASSHTGGSGSYEQYF; CDR3 DNA: TGTGCCAGCAGCCATACAGGGGGCTCGGGATCCTACGAGCAGTACTTC
clone size: .; J gene: TRBJ1-1; D gene: .; CDR3 length: 14; V gene: TRBV6-5; CDR3 protein: CASSYSYGGFEAFF; CDR3 DNA: TGTGCCAGCAGTTACTCGTACGGAGGGTTTGAAGCTTTCTTT
clone size: few; J gene: TRBJ1-1; D gene: .; CDR3 length: 16; V gene: TRBV19; CDR3 protein: CASSPQSTRGKTEAFF; CDR3 DNA: TGTGCCAGTAGTCCGCAATCGACAAGGGGCAAGACTGAAGCTTTCTTT
clone size: .; J gene: TRBJ2-7; D gene: .; CDR3 length: 11; V gene: TRBV28; CDR3 protein: CASSKEDEQYF; CDR3 DNA: TGTGCCAGCAGTAAGGAGGACGAGCAGTACTTC